Sequencing of this TCR beta chain was carried out in a study of preoperative IRX-2 immunotherapy in early breast cancer. Regarding treatment: preoperative locoregional IRX-2 cytokine immunotherapy. This phase Ib study tested locoregional IRX-2 cytokine immunotherapy given before surgery. The CDR3 totals 15 residues. Germline V CDR1 and CDR2: SQVTM, ANQGSEA. Unmatched junction bases numbered 15, after V lost 7 bases and J lost 7 bases. Here immunoSEQ multiplex PCR was the method, and the copy in TCRdb shows in-frame clones only, minus some. The table shows 25,000 or so clones, with roughly 95% occurring only once.

The material sequenced was tumor tissue, taken after IRX-2 immunotherapy. This chain links TRBV29-1 with TRBJ2-2, with 7 bases aligning to TRBD1. The source is a human donor with breast cancer. The CDR3 protein is CSGRAGTEKLGELFF. Written as DNA, the CDR3 is TGCAGCGGTCGCGCCGGGACAGAGAAACTCGGGGAGCTGTTTTTT.